These 30 T cell receptor beta chains were sequenced from one sample in a study of Graves' ophthalmopathy and Graves' hyperthyroidism. As the template, RNA transcripts were used to amplify TCR beta CDR3 regions. First-round RT-PCR employed HTBI primers, with a second-round multiplex PCR after it. A single record per CDR3 protein comes from TCRdb applying MiXCR to the multiplex PCR reads. This sample has about 700,000 distinct CDR3 sequences, with 40% found just once. The sample comprised peripheral blood. The receptor set was obtained from an adult man with Graves' ophthalmopathy.

This clonotype was picked up a small number of times. An end of the junction does not agree with germline; a read error may underlie this. The J gene is TRBJ1-5, the V gene TRBV24-1; TRBD1 aligns across 7 bases. Germline values: CDR1 KGHDR, CDR2 SFDVKD. This CDR3 is 14 amino acids long. CDR3 region: CASSEGDSHQPQHF. The CDR3 DNA sequence: TGTGCCAGCAGTGAAGGGGACAGCCATCAGCCCCAGCATTTT.

In nucleotides, the CDR3 is TGTGCCAGCACAAGGCGGTCCGGGACCACCGGGACCCAGTACTTC. It yields the protein CASTRRSGTTGTQYF. The chain is built from TRBV7-2 and TRBJ2-5; D may be TRBD1 or TRBD2 (5 bases each). V was trimmed by 7 bases and J by 7 bases, leaving 22 bases between them. CDR1 and CDR2 (germline): SGHTA, FQGNSA. The CDR3 loop spans 15 amino acids.

This clonotype was counted between two and nine times. This chain joins TRBV14 and TRBJ2-2, with 8 bases lining up with TRBD2. Trimming cost V 3 bases and J 5 bases; bases outside gene matches: 11. The CDR3 is made up of 17 amino acids. Germline V gene data show CDR1 as SGHDN and CDR2 as FVKESK. Here the CDR3 reads CASSHGGDSLLTGELFF. The CDR3 DNA follows: TGTGCCAGCAGCCACGGGGGGGACTCGCTCCTTACCGGGGAGCTGTTTTTT. Together with reference TRBV14 and TRBJ2-2, the CDR3 gives the full variable domain: EAGVTQFPSHSVIEKGQTVTLRCDPISGHDNLYWYRRVMGKEIKFLLHFVKESKQDESGMPNNRFLAERTGGTYSTLKVQPAELEDSGVYFCASSHGGDSLLTGELFFGEGSRLTVL.

This clonotype showed up many times. The chain employs TRBV7-9 and TRBJ2-2, with no clear D. V shed 8 bases and J shed 4 bases, with 14 bases lying between them. Germline V gene lookup returns CDR1 SEHNR and CDR2 FQNEAQ (reference sequence). The CDR3 runs 14 residues. DNA for the CDR3: TGTGCCAGCCCCGCTCTCCGAGGCACCGGGGAGCTGTTTTTT. This codes for CASPALRGTGELFF. The full variable domain, in which reference TRBV7-9 and TRBJ2-2 provide the parts outside the CDR3, is DTGVSQNPRHKITKRGQNVTFRCDPISEHNRLYWYRQTLGQGPEFLTYFQNEAQLEKSRLLSDRFSAERPKGSFSTLEIQRTEQGDSAMYLCASPALRGTGELFFGEGSRLTVL.

This clonotype was seen repeatedly, ten times or more. The rearrangement links TRBV10-3 to TRBJ2-5; either TRBD1 or TRBD2 may supply D (6 bases each). Looked up from germline, CDR1 is ENHRY and CDR2 is SYGVKD. This CDR3 is built from 16 residues. Trimming stripped 6 bases from V and 3 bases from J, with 20 bases between. The CDR3, as DNA: TGTGCCATCAGGGAGACGCTTCGGGGGCGTAAAGAGACCCAGTACTTC. The encoded protein is CAIRETLRGRKETQYF.

This clonotype was seen only a few times. CDR3 amino acids: CASSQDMVGGDQPQHF. The DNA of the CDR3 is TGTGCCAGCAGCCAAGATATGGTAGGGGGTGATCAGCCCCAGCATTTT. The rearrangement joins TRBV5-5 to TRBJ1-5, with D perhaps matching TRBD1 (6 bases). The CDR3 has 16 amino acids. Trimming took off 4 bases at V and 5 bases at J, with 19 bases between the two ends. From germline, CDR1 is SGHKS and CDR2 YYEKEE (reference sequence).

Points on this clonotype: This may be a read error, as it is one base from a much larger clone. The CDR3 spells CASSLVTGIFEAFF. The CDR3 coding sequence is TGTGCCAGCAGCTTAGTGACAGGGATCTTTGAAGCTTTCTTT. The V gene is TRBV7-2, the J gene TRBJ1-1; the match to TRBD1 covers 7 bases. V dropped 1 base and J dropped 7; count of bases not matched to a gene: 6. The CDR3 is 14 residues long. CDR1 and CDR2 (germline): SGHTA, FQGNSA.

The chain couples TRBV5-1 to TRBJ2-5; unclear D gene. The CDR3 runs to 15 residues. Germline V gene data show CDR1 as SGHRS and CDR2 as YFSETQ. Trimming removed 0 bases at V and 5 bases at J, with 14 bases between. This chain's CDR3 is CASSLEENTGETQYF. The CDR3 nucleotides are TGCGCCAGCAGCTTGGAGGAGAACACCGGGGAGACCCAGTACTTC.

In this sample, this clonotype turned up many times. The gene calls are TRBV10-2 and TRBJ1-6; D might be TRBD1 (6 bases). Per the germline V gene, CDR1 is WSHSY and CDR2 is SAAADI. The CDR3 extends over 14 amino acids. Trimming removed 6 bases at V and 7 bases at J, with 13 bases between. CDR3 in amino acids: CASRRQAINSPLHF. CDR3 DNA: TGCGCCAGCAGAAGACAGGCAATCAATTCACCCCTCCACTTT.

This clonotype was recorded many times. The chain recombines TRBV5-4 with TRBJ2-5; D remains ambiguous. Trimming cost V 4 bases and J 0 bases, with 10 bases left between them. Germline V CDR1 and CDR2: SGHNT, YYREEE (reference sequence). This CDR3 comprises 14 residues. As DNA, the CDR3 is TGTGCCAGCAGCCCCGGACGGAACCAAGAGACCCAGTACTTC. This gives the protein CASSPGRNQETQYF.

This clonotype has at least ten counts. V is TRBV29-1 and J is TRBJ1-6; D remains ambiguous. V shed 4 bases and J shed 7 bases, with 14 bases lying between them. This CDR3 has 14 amino acids. Germline loops: CDR1 SQVTM, CDR2 ANQGSEA. CDR3 sequence: CSVGAGTTNSPLHF. The DNA for the CDR3 is TGCAGCGTTGGGGCGGGAACGACGAATTCACCCCTCCACTTT.

Ten or more counts support this clonotype. A read error may produce the germline difference seen at one junction end. As DNA, the CDR3 is TGTGCCAGCAGTAAAGCGGGCGCGAACACCGGGGAGCTGTTTTTT. It encodes CASSKAGANTGELFF. This rearrangement joins TRBV10-3 to TRBJ2-2; maybe TRBD2 (6 bases). The CDR3 runs to 15 residues. Germline CDR1 ENHRY, CDR2 SYGVKD.

This clonotype came up a few times. This rearrangement joins TRBV6-5 to TRBJ1-2; D uncertain. The CDR3 runs 12 residues. The V end was cut by 7 bases, the J end by 3 bases, with 9 bases between. Germline V gene sequence: CDR1 MNHEY, CDR2 SVGAGI. The CDR3 nucleotides read TGTGCCAGCACCGACTCTTACTATGGCTACACCTTC. It translates to CASTDSYYGYTF.

The chain joins TRBV16 to TRBJ2-7, with 9 bases identical to TRBD2. The trim removed 0 bases at V and 5 bases at J, leaving 5 bases unmatched. This CDR3 has 15 residues. Germline loops: CDR1 KGHSY, CDR2 FQNENV. The CDR3 sequence: CASSQSSGSPHEQYF. CDR3 coding DNA: TGTGCCAGCAGCCAATCTAGCGGGAGCCCCCACGAGCAGTACTTC.

This clonotype showed up many times. The chain joins TRBV10-2 to TRBJ1-3; 10 positions agree with TRBD1. The germline V gene has CDR1 WSHSY and CDR2 SAAADI. The CDR3 loop spans 14 amino acids. V gave up 6 bases and J gave up 4 bases; unmatched junction bases: 3. The CDR3 nucleotides read TGCGCCAGCAGCGGGACAGGGGACGGAAACACCATATATTTT. Translated: CASSGTGDGNTIYF.

CDR3 nucleotides: TGTGCCAGCAGTCAAAGACGGGGTACGGAGACCCAGTACTTC. Translating it yields CASSQRRGTETQYF. V is TRBV7-3 and J is TRBJ2-5; D possibly corresponds to TRBD2 (5 bases). CDR3 size: 14 residues. V was clipped by 6 bases and J by 5 bases, with 16 bases between them. CDR1 is SGHTA and CDR2 is FQGTGA in the germline V gene.

The chain combines TRBV20-1 with TRBJ2-3, with D unresolved. The germline V gene encodes CDR1 DFQATT and CDR2 SNEGSKA (reference sequence). Trimming took off 1 base at V and 0 bases at J, with 5 bases between the two ends. This CDR3 is 13 amino acids long. In nucleotides, the CDR3 is TGCAGTGCTAGAGTAAAGAGCACAGATACGCAGTATTTT. It encodes CSARVKSTDTQYF.

Turning to this clonotype: A much larger clone is a single base away; this may be a read error. J is TRBJ1-2 and V is TRBV19; no reliable D call. Looked up from germline, CDR1 is LNHDA and CDR2 is SQIVND (reference sequence). V was pared by 6 bases and J by 4 bases, with 15 bases between. The CDR3 length is 14 residues. CDR3 residues: CASSQEGIGYGYTF. CDR3 coding DNA: TGTGCCAGTAGCCAGGAAGGGATCGGCTATGGCTACACCTTC.

The chain links TRBV10-3 to TRBJ1-1, with TRBD1 identical over 9 bases. The CDR3 covers 13 residues. J was trimmed by 10 bases and V by 0 bases; bases with no gene match: 3. Looked up from germline, CDR1 is ENHRY and CDR2 is SYGVKD. The CDR3 reads CAISESGQGRAFF. For the CDR3, the DNA is TGTGCCATCAGTGAGTCAGGACAGGGGAGAGCTTTCTTT.

The chain uses TRBV2 and TRBJ2-5; 8 nucleotides align to TRBD2. The junction had 0 bases not matched to a gene; V was cut back by 3 bases and J by 9 bases. This CDR3 spans 11 amino acids. The V gene's germline CDR1 is SNHLY and CDR2 FYNNEI. The CDR3 DNA reads as TGTGCCAGCAGTGAGCGGGGGGCCCAGTACTTC. Translation gives CASSERGAQYF. Full variable domain (rest looked up from reference TRBV2 and TRBJ2-5): EPEVTQTPSHQVTQMGQEVILRCVPISNHLYFYWYRQILGQKVEFLVSFYNNEISEKSEIFDDQFSVERPDGSNFTLKIRSTKLEDSAMYFCASSERGAQYFGPGTRLLVL.

The CDR3 loop reads CASAPWKSYEQYF. In DNA form, the CDR3 reads TGTGCCAGTGCTCCATGGAAGTCCTACGAGCAGTACTTC. J is TRBJ2-7 and V is TRBV7-3, with D uncertain. The V and J ends lost 9 bases and 1 base respectively, with 13 bases between them. The CDR3 has 13 amino acids. CDR1 is SGHTA, CDR2 FQGTGA, per germline.

V is TRBV7-9 and J is TRBJ2-7; 8 nucleotides line up with TRBD1. The CDR3 consists of 14 residues. Per germline, CDR1 SEHNR and CDR2 FQNEAQ (reference sequence). V lost 6 bases, J lost 2 bases, and 6 bases stayed unmatched. In DNA form, the CDR3 reads TGTGCCAGCAGTAAGACAGGGGCCCCCTACGAGCAGTACTTC. It yields the protein CASSKTGAPYEQYF. The variable domain in full, with the rest retrieved from reference TRBV7-9 and TRBJ2-7, is DTGVSQNPRHKITKRGQNVTFRCDPISEHNRLYWYRQTLGQGPEFLTYFQNEAQLEKSRLLSDRFSAERPKGSFSTLEIQRTEQGDSAMYLCASSKTGAPYEQYFGPGTRLTVT.

This clonotype was seen only once. The chain joins TRBV7-9 to TRBJ2-2; D possibly corresponds to TRBD1 (6 bases). The germline V gene has CDR1 SEHNR and CDR2 FQNEAQ (reference sequence). The CDR3 has 15 amino acids. The ends were cut back, 3 bases at V and 0 bases at J, with 8 bases in the middle. CDR3 residues: CASSFQGSNTGELFF. In DNA form, the CDR3 reads TGTGCCAGCAGCTTCCAGGGGTCGAACACCGGGGAGCTGTTTTTT.

This clonotype was recorded at least ten times. This chain uses TRBV7-9 with TRBJ1-2; 8 positions match TRBD1. The CDR3 totals 14 residues. V shed 4 bases, J shed 2 bases, and the junction held 3 bases outside the gene matches. The germline CDR1 and CDR2 sequences are SEHNR and FQNEAQ (reference sequence). This CDR3 is CASSYGQGNYGYTF. DNA of the CDR3: TGTGCCAGCAGCTACGGACAGGGAAACTATGGCTACACCTTC. Based on the CDR3 plus reference TRBV7-9 and TRBJ1-2, the full variable domain is DTGVSQNPRHKITKRGQNVTFRCDPISEHNRLYWYRQTLGQGPEFLTYFQNEAQLEKSRLLSDRFSAERPKGSFSTLEIQRTEQGDSAMYLCASSYGQGNYGYTFGSGTRLTVV.

V and J are TRBV12-3 or TRBV12-4 and TRBJ1-1, with D hard to call. Trimming stripped 4 bases from V and 8 bases from J, with 11 bases between. The CDR3 totals 12 residues. CDR3 residues: CASSYWEAEAFF. Written as DNA, the CDR3 is TGTGCCAGCAGTTATTGGGAGGCAGAAGCTTTCTTT.

This clonotype was recorded once. This may stem from a read error, because a much larger clone lies one nucleotide away. The CDR3 reads CASTTDYSGANVLTF. CDR3 sequence (DNA): TGTGCCAGCACCACGGACTACTCTGGGGCCAACGTCCTGACTTTC. The chain carries TRBV11-2 and TRBJ2-6; tentative D call: TRBD2 (6 bases). This CDR3 spans 15 amino acids. The germline gives CDR1 SGHAT, CDR2 FQNNGV. Between the trimmed V and J ends, which lost 7 bases and 0 bases, there was a span of 10 bases.

Only a few counts were recorded for this clonotype. The chain couples TRBV6-6 to TRBJ2-5; a possible D gene is TRBD1 (6 bases). Germline lookup yields CDR1 MNHNY and CDR2 SVGAGI (reference sequence). V dropped 9 bases and J dropped 1 base, with 15 bases sitting between them. The length of the CDR3 is 14 residues. CDR3 nucleotide sequence: TGTGCCAGTACAAGACAGGCCGGCCAAGAGACCCAGTACTTC. Its protein is CASTRQAGQETQYF.

The CDR3, as DNA: TGTGCCAGCACAGAGGTCTTGTCTAGCGGGGGCCCGGAGACCCAGTACTTC. This encodes CASTEVLSSGGPETQYF. The chain combines TRBV10-3 with TRBJ2-7, with 10 bases identical to TRBD2. The DNA end favors TRBJ2-5, so the J call may be wrong. This CDR3 is built from 17 residues. Germline lookup yields CDR1 ENHRY and CDR2 SYGVKD.

Of note for this clonotype: A much larger clone differs from this one at a single base, so this may be a read error. The V gene is TRBV15, the J gene TRBJ1-3, with D uncertain. The CDR3 runs to 16 residues. Germline CDR1 reads LNHNV; CDR2 reads YYDKDF (reference sequence). The CDR3 spells CATSRDGPASGDTIYF. The CDR3, as DNA: TGTGCCACCAGCAGAGATGGGCCAGCCTCTGGAGACACCATATATTTT. Together with reference TRBV15 and TRBJ1-3, the CDR3 gives the full variable domain: DAMVIQNPRYQVTQFGKPVTLSCSQTLNHNVMYWYQQKSSQAPKLLFHYYDKDFNNEADTPDNFQSRRPNTSFCFLDIRSPGLGDTAMYLCATSRDGPASGDTIYFGEGSWLTVV.

A word on this clonotype: A much larger clone lies a single base off, so this may be a read error. This chain connects TRBV7-9 to TRBJ1-5; 7 bases align to TRBD1. CDR1 and CDR2 from the germline V gene are SEHNR and FQNEAQ (reference sequence). The CDR3 has 14 residues. The CDR3 nucleotides read TGTGCCAGCAGCCTACGACAGGGTGATCAGCCCCAGCAATTT. Translation: CASSLRQGDQPQQF.